Detailed here is one T cell receptor beta chain. The sample originates from a study of blood T cell repertoires in COVID-19. Overall study: T cells, B-cell-depleted T cells, or PBMCs supplied cDNA or gDNA.

Germline loops: CDR1 MDHEN, CDR2 SYDVKM. CDR3 length: 19 residues. J lost 3 bases, V lost 6 bases, and 20 bases had no gene match. As handled by the study authors: The assay estimated nucleated cells by amplifying reference gene primers. Sequenced by immunoSEQ multiplex PCR; TCRdb stores in-frame clones only, minus some. Clone size and the V and J calls come from that table; the DNA yielded D and trimming. The sample shows 200,000 to 300,000 clones, roughly 85% of them seen only once. The chain combines TRBV28 with TRBJ1-1; 9 bases map to TRBD1. Sequencing was performed on peripheral blood. This TCR was recovered from a woman aged 18-35 years with acute or convalescent COVID-19. CDR3 loop: CASSLGQGSSVGDHTEAFF. DNA for the CDR3: TGTGCCAGCAGCCTCGGACAGGGGTCTTCTGTTGGTGACCACACTGAAGCTTTCTTT.